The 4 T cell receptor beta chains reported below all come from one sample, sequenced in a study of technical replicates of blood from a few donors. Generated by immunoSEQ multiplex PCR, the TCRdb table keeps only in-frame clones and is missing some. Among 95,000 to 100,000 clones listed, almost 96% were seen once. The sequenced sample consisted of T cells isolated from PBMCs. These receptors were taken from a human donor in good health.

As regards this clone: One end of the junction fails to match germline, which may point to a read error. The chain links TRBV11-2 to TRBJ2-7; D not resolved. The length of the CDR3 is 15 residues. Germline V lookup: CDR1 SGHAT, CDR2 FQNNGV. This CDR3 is CASSLDQLGVTRRSF. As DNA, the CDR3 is TGTGCCAGCAGCTTAGATCAACTTGGAGTGACCCGCCGGAGCTTC. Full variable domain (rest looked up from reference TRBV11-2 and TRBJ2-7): EAGVAQSPRYKIIEKRQSVAFWCNPISGHATLYWYQQILGQGPKLLIQFQNNGVVDDSQLPKDRFSAERLKGVDSTLKIQPAKLEDSAVYLCASSLDQLGVTRRSFGPGTRLTVT.

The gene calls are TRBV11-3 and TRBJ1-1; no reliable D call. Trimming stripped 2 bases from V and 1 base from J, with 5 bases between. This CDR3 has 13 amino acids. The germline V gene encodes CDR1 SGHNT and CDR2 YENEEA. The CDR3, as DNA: TGTGCCAGCAGCTTATTGAGGAACACTGAAGCTTTCTTT. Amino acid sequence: CASSLLRNTEAFF.

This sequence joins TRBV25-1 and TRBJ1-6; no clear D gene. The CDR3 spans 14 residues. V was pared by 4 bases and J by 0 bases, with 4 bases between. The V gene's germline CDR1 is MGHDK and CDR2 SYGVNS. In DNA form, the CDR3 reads TGTGCCAGCAGTGTGAGCTCCTATAATTCACCCCTCCACTTT. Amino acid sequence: CASSVSSYNSPLHF.

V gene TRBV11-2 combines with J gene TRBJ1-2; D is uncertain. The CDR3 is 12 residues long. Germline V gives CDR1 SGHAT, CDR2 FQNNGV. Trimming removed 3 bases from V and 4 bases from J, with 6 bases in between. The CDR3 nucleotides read TGTGCCAGCAGCTTCGGGAGCTATGGCTACACCTTC. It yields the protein CASSFGSYGYTF.